The 17 T cell receptor delta chains given below trace back to one sample, sequenced in a study of Vδ1+ human thymocytes. General study points: In the thymus, TRG and TRD repertoires looked highly polyclonal with Gaussian CDR3 lengths.

What these receptors recognize is not known. The template was reverse-transcribed extracted RNA. Multiplex PCR used pooled V-gene forward primers and a constant-region reverse primer to amplify CDR3s. TCRdb re-called clones from the multiplex PCR reads using CATT. Found here are tens of thousands of delta-chain clones, about 15% of them singletons; the top ten hold 0.5%. The sample taken for sequencing was Vdelta1+ gamma-delta thymocytes from the thymus. Subset described: FACS-sorted CD3+ TCRalphabeta- TCRVdelta1+ TCRVdelta2- thymocytes. Source of these receptors: a boy less than two years old who had congenital heart surgery.

This clone was counted only a few times. This chain uses TRDV1 with TRDJ1; 11 bases fit TRDD3. Unmatched junction bases numbered 22, after V lost 0 bases and J lost 7 bases. CDR3 length: 21 residues. CDR1 and CDR2 from the germline V gene are TSWWSYY and QGS. CDR3 region: CALGELSPSYYGIGGYAKLIF. CDR3 DNA: TGTGCTCTTGGGGAACTCTCGCCCTCCTACTATGGGATTGGGGGATACGCTAAACTCATCTTT.

The chain has TRDV1 and TRDJ1; 10 nucleotides agree with TRDD3. The germline CDR1 and CDR2 sequences are TSWWSYY and QGS. The CDR3 length is 18 residues. The ends lost 3 bases at V and 0 bases at J; junction bases unmatched: 10. CDR3 protein: CALGDPILGDSYTDKLIF. The CDR3 nucleotides read TGTGCTCTTGGGGACCCTATACTGGGGGATTCGTACACCGATAAACTCATCTTT.

The genes are TRDV1 and TRDJ1; a weak D match, TRDD3 (5 bases). CDR1 is TSWWSYY, CDR2 QGS, per germline. Deletions cut 2 bases from V and 0 bases from J, with 31 bases between. This CDR3 is built from 22 residues. The CDR3 is CALGESLSSLGRGHPYTDKLIF. CDR3 in DNA: TGTGCTCTTGGGGAAAGTTTATCCTCTCTGGGCAGGGGTCATCCTTACACCGATAAACTCATCTTT.

The rearrangement links TRDV1 to TRDJ1; 10 bases are shared with TRDD3. This CDR3 spans 22 amino acids. V dropped 3 bases and J dropped 0; count of bases not matched to a gene: 22. The germline gives CDR1 TSWWSYY, CDR2 QGS. CDR3 region: CALGDPTSYWGIPLLYTDKLIF. The CDR3 DNA reads TGTGCTCTTGGGGATCCGACTTCCTACTGGGGGATTCCCTTGCTGTACACCGATAAACTCATCTTT.

The chain recombines TRDV1 with TRDJ1, with D possibly TRDD3 on 5 matching bases. Trimming left V 5 bases short and J 8 bases short, with 24 bases between. Germline CDR1 reads TSWWSYY; CDR2 reads QGS. The CDR3 spans 16 residues. The CDR3 bases are TGTGCTCTTGGGAACAGGGCGAGGACGTATACGGAGAAACTCATCTTT. Its translation: CALGNRARTYTEKLIF.

This clone appeared a few times. V is TRDV1 and J is TRDJ1; D may be TRDD3 (6 bases). There are 21 residues in the CDR3. Germline CDR1 TSWWSYY, CDR2 QGS. V was trimmed by 3 bases and J by 0 bases, leaving 29 bases between them. CDR3 bases: TGTGCTCTTGGGGACCTAACTCGGATACAGGACCCCCCGGTAAACACCGATAAACTCATCTTT. Residues: CALGDLTRIQDPPVNTDKLIF.

This chain connects TRDV1 to TRDJ1, with D tentatively TRDD2 (7 bases). V was cut by 4 bases and J by 10 bases, with 37 bases left in between. Germline CDR1 reads TSWWSYY; CDR2 reads QGS. CDR3 length: 20 residues. The CDR3 protein is CALGGLGVFPTRTVMFGLIF. The CDR3 region has the DNA TGTGCTCTTGGGGGACTGGGAGTCTTTCCTACGCGGACGGTTATGTTTGGACTCATCTTT.

With regard to this clone: This may stem from a read error, because a much larger clone lies one nucleotide away. This sample includes further DNA sequences coding for the same CDR3. V and J are TRDV2 and TRDJ1; TRDD3 aligns across 9 bases. Per the germline V gene, CDR1 is GEAIGNYY and CDR2 is EKD. CDR3 size: 15 residues. CDR3 amino acids: CAYPGGDTHPDKLIF. In DNA, the CDR3 is TGTGCCTACCCTGGAGGGGATACGCATCCCGATAAGCTCATCTTT.

The rearrangement joins TRDV1 to TRDJ1; 8 nucleotides match TRDD3. The CDR3 loop spans 18 amino acids. Germline CDR1 TSWWSYY, CDR2 QGS. V gave up 1 base and J gave up 10 bases; unmatched junction bases: 20. CDR3 sequence (DNA): TGTGCTCTTGGGGAACAATGTGTGGGCTGCTGGGGGAGCGCGGGACTCATCTTT. It codes for CALGEQCVGCWGSAGLIF.

The table lists this clone with a few counts. One junction end disagrees with the germline gene, perhaps due to a read error. This chain links TRDV1 with TRDJ1; 12 bases agree with TRDD3. The CDR3 runs to 17 residues. Germline values: CDR1 TSWWSYY, CDR2 QGS. For the CDR3, the DNA is TGTGCCCTTGGGGGGTGTACTGGGGGATACCGGCCCGATAAACTCATCTTT. Translated: CALGGCTGGYRPDKLIF.

The genes are TRDV1 and TRDJ1; 7 bases align to TRDD3. J was trimmed by 0 bases and V by 0 bases; bases with no gene match: 25. CDR1 and CDR2 from the germline V gene are TSWWSYY and QGS. The CDR3 runs to 23 residues. The CDR3 reads CALGELGPKRLGAQPPDTDKLIF. The CDR3 region has the DNA TGTGCTCTTGGGGAACTTGGACCTAAACGGCTGGGGGCCCAACCACCAGACACCGATAAACTCATCTTT.

This clone was counted only a few times. One end of the junction fails to match germline, which may point to a read error. The V call is TRDV1, the J call TRDJ1; the match to TRDD3 covers 8 bases. Germline V gives CDR1 TSWWSYY, CDR2 QGS. The CDR3 has 19 amino acids. In nucleotides, the CDR3 is TGTGCTCTTTGGGAACTCCGCCAACTGGGGGTCTATAATGGATTCAAACTCATCTTT. Translation: CALWELRQLGVYNGFKLIF.

This clone was seen a handful of times. The J gene is TRDJ1, the V gene TRDV1; no clear D. The germline V and J ends were trimmed by 4 bases and 1 base, with 13 bases remaining between them. In germline, CDR1 is TSWWSYY, CDR2 QGS. The length of the CDR3 is 15 residues. CDR3 residues: CALGGQWVVTDKLIF. In nucleotides, the CDR3 is TGTGCTCTTGGGGGACAATGGGTAGTCACCGATAAACTCATCTTT.

The J gene is TRDJ1, the V gene TRDV1; no clear D gene. Germline V gives CDR1 TSWWSYY, CDR2 QGS. The CDR3 covers 16 residues. With 5 bases removed from V and 0 bases from J, the gap between germline ends came to 16 bases. The DNA of the CDR3 is TGTGCTCTTGGGTTTCCCCGGGGCTATTACACCGATAAACTCATCTTT. Translated, it gives CALGFPRGYYTDKLIF.

This sequence joins TRDV1 and TRDJ1; TRDD3 matches at 8 bases. With V trimmed by 2 bases and J by 0 bases, 29 bases remained unmatched. The CDR3 has 24 amino acids. The germline CDR1 and CDR2 sequences are TSWWSYY and QGS. CDR3 DNA: TGTGCTCTTGGGGAAAAAGAACCATCACTACGCTACTGGGGGCCGCCCTCCTACACCGATAAACTCATCTTT. Translated: CALGEKEPSLRYWGPPSYTDKLIF.

This clone appeared a few times. The junction does not match germline at one end; this may be a read error. The genes are TRDV1 and TRDJ1; TRDD3 matches 7 bases. The CDR3 spans 16 residues. CDR1 and CDR2 (germline): TSWWSYY, QGS. CDR3 residues: CALGAGSGGSSDKLIF. In nucleotides, the CDR3 is TGTGCTCTTGGTGCCGGCTCCGGGGGATCATCCGATAAACTCATCTTC.

This clone was observed a few times. This chain connects TRDV1 to TRDJ1; TRDD3 matches at 10 bases. V dropped 3 bases and J dropped 1; count of bases not matched to a gene: 32. The CDR3 consists of 25 residues. Germline-derived CDR1 and CDR2 are TSWWSYY and QGS. CDR3 amino acids: CALGDRNVRPTGWTGGSYLTDKLIF. The CDR3 nucleotides are TGTGCTCTTGGGGATAGGAATGTCCGTCCTACTGGATGGACTGGGGGATCTTACCTCACCGATAAACTCATCTTT.